This TCR beta chain is from a study of blood T cell repertoires in COVID-19. The wider study: Researchers got acute and convalescent COVID-19 samples from the United States, Italy and Spain.

The authors' processing: Estimated nucleated cell counts came from reference gene primer amplification. Clones were read by immunoSEQ multiplex PCR, and TCRdb kept only the in-frame ones, dropping some. V and J calls and clone size are those listed in that table; D and trimming were worked out from the DNA. Found here are some 400,000 clones, more than 80% of them singletons; the top ten hold about 1.1%. Participants reported their clinical history, and cohort assignment relied on those reports. This TCR was recovered from a man younger than 40 who had recovered from COVID-19. Source material: PBMCs or T cells enriched from blood (not recorded which).

CDR3 in DNA: TGTGCCAGCAGCCAAGAGTTGGGAACTAGCGGGATCTACGAGCAGTACTTC. Translating it yields CASSQELGTSGIYEQYF. The chain recombines TRBV4-2 with TRBJ2-7; 10 bases are shared with TRBD2. The CDR3 contains 17 residues. The V gene end was trimmed by 0 bases and the J gene end by 3 bases; junction bases not matched to a gene: 8. The germline gives CDR1 LGHNA, CDR2 YNFKEQ.